This TCR beta chain derives from a study of T-cell memory formation after mild COVID-19. On the study more broadly: The two donors had largely donor-specific TCR clusters.

The study's findings and limits: Clones which contracted sat mainly in CM and EM if CD4+, and in EMRA if CD8+.

It was 5'RACE with constant-segment primers that produced the TCR alpha and TCR beta cDNA libraries, which carried sample barcodes and UMIs. Each CDR3 protein is one row after TCRdb ran MiXCR on the 5' RACE reads. The table lists hundreds of thousands of distinct CDR3 sequences, about 17% of them singletons. This clonotype was counted a few times. Its target is not known. The CDR3 is 14 residues long. V lost 3 bases to trimming and J lost 3 bases, with 10 bases between them. Germline V gene data show CDR1 as SGHAT and CDR2 as FQNNGV. The chain combines TRBV11-2 with TRBJ2-3, with D possibly TRBD1 on 6 matching bases. This clonotype originated in a man aged 18 to 30 who had mild COVID-19 (a few samples of this study predate the infection). Cell type and time point are not known. Sequencing was performed on PBMCs or a T cell subset sorted from them (not recorded which). The CDR3 loop reads CASSFLQGTDTQYF. Here the CDR3 DNA reads TGTGCCAGCAGCTTTCTTCAGGGGACAGATACGCAGTATTTT.